One and the same sample provided the 14 T cell receptor beta chains below, sequenced in a study of blood T cell repertoires in COVID-19. TCRdb's table, derived via immunoSEQ multiplex PCR, lists solely in-frame clones and lacks some. This table holds a few hundred thousand clones, 75% to 90% found once. Sequencing used peripheral blood. Receptor source: a man younger than 45 who had recovered from COVID-19.

The rearrangement uses TRBV6-5 and TRBJ1-5; maybe TRBD1 (6 bases). Germline-derived CDR1 and CDR2 are MNHEY and SVGAGI. CDR3 length: 14 residues. The germline V and J ends were trimmed by 4 bases and 9 bases, with 16 bases remaining between them. DNA for the CDR3: TGTGCCAGCAGTTCTGTAGGGGGTGCCGGGCCCCAGCATTTT. This encodes CASSSVGGAGPQHF.

This clone came up a few times. The V gene is TRBV27, the J gene TRBJ1-2, with D unresolved. Germline loops: CDR1 MNHEY, CDR2 SMNVEV (reference sequence). Trimming stripped 6 bases from V and 3 bases from J, with 14 bases between. The CDR3 loop spans 14 amino acids. The chain's CDR3 is CASRTSTDYYGYTF. Written as DNA, the CDR3 is TGTGCCAGCAGAACGAGTACGGACTACTATGGCTACACCTTC.

The chain carries TRBV18 and TRBJ2-1; 10 nucleotides agree with TRBD1. CDR1 KGHSH and CDR2 LQKENI come from the germline V gene. Germline trimming cut 4 bases from V and 9 bases from J; bases unmatched to any gene: 3. CDR3 size: 13 residues. This CDR3 reads CASSRDRGSEQFF. The DNA of the CDR3 is TGTGCCAGCTCACGGGACAGGGGAAGTGAGCAGTTCTTC.

The chain carries TRBV4-1 and TRBJ1-1; D may be TRBD1 (6 bases). The germline V and J ends were trimmed by 1 base and 5 bases, with 20 bases remaining between them. CDR3 length equals 17 residues. Germline CDR1 MGHRA, CDR2 YSYEKL. CDR3 coding DNA: TGCGCCAGCAGCCAAGGTGGGGGCCTTGGGGAGTGGACTGAAGCTTTCTTT. Encoded protein: CASSQGGGLGEWTEAFF.

This chain uses TRBV7-9 with TRBJ1-2; maybe TRBD1 (5 bases). The CDR3 runs to 14 residues. CDR1 is SEHNR and CDR2 is FQNEAQ in the germline V gene (reference sequence). Trimming pared 7 bases from V and 0 bases from J, leaving 12 bases between. This CDR3 reads CASTDSSPNYGYTF. As DNA, the CDR3 is TGTGCCAGCACCGACAGTTCCCCTAACTATGGCTACACCTTC.

For the CDR3, the DNA is TGTGCCAGCAGCTTAGTGAGGGGACAGGGCTATGGCTACACCTTC. This sequence encodes CASSLVRGQGYGYTF. The genes are TRBV7-2 and TRBJ1-2, with 9 bases identical to TRBD1. With V trimmed by 1 base and J by 4 bases, 4 bases remained unmatched. Germline V CDR1 and CDR2: SGHTA, FQGNSA. The CDR3 consists of 15 residues.

J is TRBJ2-3 and V is TRBV4-2; D is ambiguous. From germline, CDR1 is LGHNA and CDR2 YNFKEQ. V lost 3 bases, J lost 4 bases, and 14 bases lay in between. CDR3 length: 15 residues. The CDR3 DNA reads as TGTGCCAGCAGCCAGCTCTCTGGTAGTGCAGATACGCAGTATTTT. This encodes CASSQLSGSADTQYF.

This clone was recorded a few times. The chain recombines TRBV10-2 with TRBJ2-5, with 7 bases identical to TRBD1. CDR3 length: 15 residues. Germline V gene lookup returns CDR1 WSHSY and CDR2 SAAADI. The junction had 6 bases not matched to a gene; V was cut back by 5 bases and J by 0 bases. The CDR3 region is CASSRDSLNQETQYF. The CDR3 coding sequence is TGCGCCAGCAGTCGGGACAGCCTAAACCAAGAGACCCAGTACTTC.

The chain links TRBV19 to TRBJ2-5; 7 nucleotides match TRBD1. Germline V gives CDR1 LNHDA, CDR2 SQIVND (reference sequence). This CDR3 has 16 amino acids. V was pared by 4 bases and J by 5 bases, with 13 bases of the junction left unmatched. Here the CDR3 reads CASSKGPGGFLETQYF. The CDR3 DNA reads TGTGCCAGTAGTAAAGGTCCAGGGGGATTTTTGGAGACCCAGTACTTC.

This clone was found once. The rearrangement links TRBV6-5 to TRBJ2-7; TRBD1 is a possible D gene (6 bases). The germline CDR1 and CDR2 sequences are MNHEY and SVGAGI. The CDR3 spans 14 residues. Deletions cut 6 bases from V and 0 bases from J, with 12 bases between. The CDR3 nucleotides are TGTGCCAGCAGCCGGAGACAGGACTCCTACGAGCAGTACTTC. Protein product: CASSRRQDSYEQYF.

The chain is built from TRBV4-1 and TRBJ2-3, with TRBD2 matching over 10 bases. Per the germline V gene, CDR1 is MGHRA and CDR2 is YSYEKL. V lost 0 bases to trimming and J lost 9 bases; unmatched junction nucleotides: 9. The CDR3 totals 16 residues. The CDR3 region has the DNA TGCGCCAGCAGCCAAGATAGGGGACTAGCGAGGGACACGCAGTATTTT. Translated: CASSQDRGLARDTQYF.

This sequence joins TRBV3-1 (or the pseudogene TRBV3-2) and TRBJ2-7; TRBD2 agrees at 11 bases. CDR3 length: 16 amino acids. The V segment lost 4 bases and the J segment 0 bases; nucleotides outside the gene matches: 5. Germline V gene lookup returns CDR1 LGHDT and CDR2 YNNKEL (reference sequence). The CDR3 DNA follows: TGTGCCAGCAGCCTCCCCCTAGCGGGGGGCTCCTACGAGCAGTACTTC. Its translation: CASSLPLAGGSYEQYF.

The rearrangement uses TRBV3-1 (or the pseudogene TRBV3-2) and TRBJ1-1; D is unclear. The germline CDR1 and CDR2 sequences are LGHDT and YNNKEL (reference sequence). This CDR3 comprises 13 residues. V gave up 1 base and J gave up 8 bases, with 11 bases separating them. CDR3 region: CASSQVGEIEAFF. The CDR3, as DNA: TGTGCCAGCAGCCAAGTCGGGGAAATCGAAGCTTTCTTT.

The chain uses TRBV24-1 and TRBJ2-3; no clear D. This CDR3 is built from 16 residues. Germline-derived CDR1 and CDR2 are KGHDR and SFDVKD. The V gene lost 3 bases and the J gene lost 0 bases, with 12 bases spanning the gap. The CDR3 bases are TGTGCCACCAGTGATAGGTCAGGAATCAGCACAGATACGCAGTATTTT. Protein product: CATSDRSGISTDTQYF.